The 12 T cell receptor beta chains below all came from one sample that was sequenced in a study of CD8 T cells in Susac syndrome. Random hexamers were used to reverse transcribe an amount of 0.5 to 1 ug RNA. TCRdb independently ran MiXCR on the immunoSEQ multiplex PCR reads; one entry per CDR3 protein. The sample shows 70,000 to 85,000 distinct CDR3 sequences, about 95% of them seen only once. The sample was CD8+ T cells from PBMCs. All receptors come from a human donor with Susac syndrome.

This chain uses TRBV20-1 with TRBJ2-7; no clear D gene. The CDR3 has 13 residues. V shed 4 bases and J shed 1 base, with 11 bases lying between them. The V gene's germline CDR1 is DFQATT and CDR2 SNEGSKA (reference sequence). The CDR3, as DNA: TGCAGTGCTATCCGGGCCGAGTCCTACGAGCAGTACGTC. Translated, it gives CSAIRAESYEQYV.

The chain combines TRBV25-1 with TRBJ2-2; maybe TRBD2 (6 bases). CDR3 length equals 13 residues. Trimming took off 10 bases at V and 2 bases at J, with 11 bases between the two ends. Germline CDR1 MGHDK, CDR2 SYGVNS. In DNA, the CDR3 is TGTGCCACCACGGGGGACAACACCGGGGAGCTGTTTTTT. Its translation is CATTGDNTGELFF.

In DNA form, the CDR3 reads TGTGCCTGTAAGGGGGAGGTGGCAGATACGCAGTATTTT. This codes for CACKGEVADTQYF. This chain uses TRBV24-1 with TRBJ2-3; D possibly uses TRBD1 or TRBD2 (6 bases each). This CDR3 has 13 residues. Trimming stripped 12 bases from V and 4 bases from J, with 16 bases between. CDR1 KGHDR and CDR2 SFDVKD come from the germline V gene.

This sequence joins TRBV12-3 or TRBV12-4 and TRBJ2-6; 7 bases map to TRBD2. The V and J ends lost 6 bases and 4 bases, in that order; junction bases with no gene match: 9. The CDR3 contains 16 residues. Here the CDR3 DNA reads TGTGCCAGCAGGCCCTCGGGGGGAAAAGGGGCCAACGTCCTGACTTTC. This translates into CASRPSGGKGANVLTF.

The J gene is TRBJ1-2, the V gene TRBV4-2; D gene ambiguous. The V end lost 0 bases, the J end lost 8 bases, and 10 bases lay between the germline ends. The CDR3 has 13 residues. Per germline, CDR1 LGHNA and CDR2 YNFKEQ. The CDR3 DNA is TGTGCCAGCAGCCAAGATATAGTGGGGGGCTACACCTTC. Translation gives CASSQDIVGGYTF.

This chain links TRBV29-1 with TRBJ1-2; 8 positions agree with TRBD1. CDR1 and CDR2 (germline): SQVTM, ANQGSEA. The CDR3 is 13 residues long. The J segment lost 0 bases and the V segment lost 6 bases, leaving 3 bases of the junction unmatched. CDR3 DNA sequence: TGCAGCGTGCCGGACAGGGCTAACTATGGCTACACCTTC. Protein product: CSVPDRANYGYTF.

The chain carries TRBV30 and TRBJ1-4; D perhaps matches TRBD1 (5 bases). The germline V and J ends were trimmed by 0 bases and 8 bases, with 13 bases remaining between them. This CDR3 has 14 amino acids. Germline V gene lookup returns CDR1 GTSNPN and CDR2 SVGIG (reference sequence). The CDR3 DNA reads TGTGCCTGGAGTGTAATGGGGACTGGAGAAAAACTGTTTTTT. This codes for CAWSVMGTGEKLFF.

The chain joins TRBV7-9 to TRBJ2-5; D gene ambiguous. Per germline, CDR1 SEHNR and CDR2 FQNEAQ (reference sequence). V shed 0 bases and J shed 3 bases, with 5 bases lying between them. The length of the CDR3 is 13 residues. The CDR3 region has the DNA TGTGCCAGCAGCTTAGCGTTCGAAGAGACCCAGTACTTC. It codes for CASSLAFEETQYF. Together with reference TRBV7-9 and TRBJ2-5, the CDR3 gives the full variable domain: DTGVSQNPRHKITKRGQNVTFRCDPISEHNRLYWYRQTLGQGPEFLTYFQNEAQLEKSRLLSDRFSAERPKGSFSTLEIQRTEQGDSAMYLCASSLAFEETQYFGPGTRLLVL.

This chain joins TRBV27 and TRBJ2-6, with D hard to call. The length of the CDR3 is 13 residues. Per germline, CDR1 MNHEY and CDR2 SMNVEV (reference sequence). Trimming pared 1 base from V and 7 bases from J, leaving 5 bases between. CDR3 in amino acids: CASSLLSANVLTF. CDR3 bases: TGTGCCAGCAGTTTATTGTCTGCCAACGTCCTGACTTTC.

In DNA, the CDR3 is TGTGCCAGCAGCTTAATTGGGCCGGCACCAGATACGCAGTATTTT. It codes for CASSLIGPAPDTQYF. The gene calls are TRBV7-6 and TRBJ2-3; D not resolved. The ends were cut back, 2 bases at V and 4 bases at J, with 13 bases in the middle. CDR3 length: 15 amino acids. CDR1 is SGHVS, CDR2 FNYEAQ, per germline. The full variable domain, completed using reference TRBV7-6 and TRBJ2-3, is GAGVSQSPRYKVTKRGQDVALRCDPISGHVSLYWYRQALGQGPEFLTYFNYEAQQDKSGLPNDRFSAERPEGSISTLTIQRTEQRDSAMYRCASSLIGPAPDTQYFGPGTRLTVL.

In its sample, this clonotype was seen once. The chain links TRBV7-9 to TRBJ2-2, with no clear D. V was trimmed by 6 bases and J by 0 bases, leaving 8 bases between them. The germline V gene encodes CDR1 SEHNR and CDR2 FQNEAQ (reference sequence). CDR3 length equals 14 residues. CDR3 nucleotides: TGTGCCAGCAGAAAAATACCGAACACCGGGGAGCTGTTTTTT. It translates to CASRKIPNTGELFF.

The gene calls are TRBV12-3 or TRBV12-4 and TRBJ1-2, with 7 bases aligning to TRBD1. This CDR3 spans 16 amino acids. Trimming at V came to 6 bases and at J to 4 bases, leaving 14 bases not matched to a gene. In DNA, the CDR3 is TGTGCCAGCAGACCACCGACAGGGCCTGACCTCTATGGCTACACCTTC. This encodes CASRPPTGPDLYGYTF.